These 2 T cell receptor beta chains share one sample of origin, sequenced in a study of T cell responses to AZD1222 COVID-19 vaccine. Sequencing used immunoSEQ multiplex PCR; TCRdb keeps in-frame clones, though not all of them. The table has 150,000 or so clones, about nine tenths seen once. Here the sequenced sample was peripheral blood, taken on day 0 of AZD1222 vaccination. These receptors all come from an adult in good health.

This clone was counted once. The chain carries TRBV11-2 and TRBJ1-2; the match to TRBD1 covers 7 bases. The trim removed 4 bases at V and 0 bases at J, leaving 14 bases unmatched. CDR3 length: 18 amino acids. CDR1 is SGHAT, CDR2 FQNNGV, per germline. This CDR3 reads CASSSTGAMSSANYGYTF. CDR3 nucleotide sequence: TGTGCCAGCAGCTCCACAGGGGCAATGAGTTCAGCTAACTATGGCTACACCTTC. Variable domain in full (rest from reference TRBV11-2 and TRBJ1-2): EAGVAQSPRYKIIEKRQSVAFWCNPISGHATLYWYQQILGQGPKLLIQFQNNGVVDDSQLPKDRFSAERLKGVDSTLKIQPAKLEDSAVYLCASSSTGAMSSANYGYTFGSGTRLTVV.

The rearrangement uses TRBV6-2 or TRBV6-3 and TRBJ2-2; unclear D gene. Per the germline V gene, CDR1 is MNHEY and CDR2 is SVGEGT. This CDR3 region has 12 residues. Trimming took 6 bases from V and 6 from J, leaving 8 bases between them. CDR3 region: CASSSPPGELFF. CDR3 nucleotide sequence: TGTGCCAGCAGCTCCCCCCCCGGGGAGCTGTTTTTT.